The 2 T cell receptor beta chains below were found in one sample sequenced in a study of PD-L1 blockade in urothelial cancer. The sample's time point: pretreatment peripheral blood. TCRdb keeps only in-frame clones here, not all; method: immunoSEQ multiplex PCR. The sample lists tens of thousands of clones, roughly 84% seen once, with approximately 2% in the top ten. The sequenced sample was PBMCs, obtained around atezolizumab (anti-PD-L1) treatment. These receptor sequences come from a man between 60 and 70 years old with urothelial cancer.

The chain recombines TRBV4-1 with TRBJ2-1; 7 bases agree with TRBD1. V gave up 2 bases and J gave up 2 bases; unmatched junction bases: 6. This CDR3 spans 16 amino acids. Germline assignment: CDR1 MGHRA and CDR2 YSYEKL. The CDR3 DNA reads TGCGCCAGCAGCCAACCCAGGACAGGAGCCTACAATGAGCAGTTCTTC. It yields the protein CASSQPRTGAYNEQFF.

This rearrangement joins TRBV6-1 to TRBJ1-1, with TRBD1 matching over 8 bases. V shed 3 bases, J shed 2 bases, and the junction held 5 bases outside the gene matches. This CDR3 comprises 15 residues. Germline V gives CDR1 MNHNS, CDR2 SASEGT. The CDR3 reads CASSDATGVNTEAFF. DNA of the CDR3: TGTGCCAGCAGTGACGCGACAGGGGTAAACACTGAAGCTTTCTTT.